Shown below are 4 T cell receptor beta chains from a single sample sequenced in a study of blood T cell repertoires in COVID-19. Produced via immunoSEQ multiplex PCR; TCRdb's table is partial and in-frame only. The repertoire has 250,000 to 300,000 clones, 70% to 90% of them found once; the top ten carry approximately 2%. Input material: PBMCs or T cells enriched from blood (not recorded which). These receptors were obtained from a woman between 50 and 59 years old who had recovered from COVID-19.

V and J are TRBV27 and TRBJ2-1, with 9 bases fitting TRBD2. CDR3 size: 14 residues. J gave up 5 bases and V 5 bases, and 4 bases lay outside the gene matches. Per the germline V gene, CDR1 is MNHEY and CDR2 is SMNVEV (reference sequence). The CDR3 region is CASSLRLADNEQFF. The CDR3 DNA reads as TGTGCCAGCAGTCTCCGACTAGCGGACAATGAGCAGTTCTTC.

The chain joins TRBV27 to TRBJ2-1; 10 positions match TRBD1. Looked up from germline, CDR1 is MNHEY and CDR2 is SMNVEV (reference sequence). J lost 7 bases, V lost 1 base, and 10 bases had no gene match. This CDR3 spans 17 amino acids. CDR3 bases: TGTGCCAGCAGTTTATTCTCCGGGACAGGGGAGTGGAATGAGCAGTTCTTC. Translated, it gives CASSLFSGTGEWNEQFF.

V gene TRBV5-6 combines with J gene TRBJ1-6; the D is unclear. CDR1 is SGHDT, CDR2 YYEEEE, per germline. The CDR3 is made up of 13 amino acids. V lost 6 bases, J lost 6 bases, and 10 bases lay in between. CDR3 region: CASTQGSNSPLHF. The DNA for the CDR3 is TGTGCCAGCACCCAAGGGAGTAATTCACCCCTCCACTTT.

This sequence joins TRBV28 and TRBJ2-7, with TRBD1 as a possible D gene (5 bases). The V end was cut by 6 bases, the J end by 9 bases, with 18 bases between. This CDR3 has 13 amino acids. Germline V gene data show CDR1 as MDHEN and CDR2 as SYDVKM. The CDR3 region has the DNA TGTGCCAGCAGCTACAGGAACCCGATCGTGCAGTACTTC. The encoded protein is CASSYRNPIVQYF.